Presented here are 32 T cell receptor beta chains from one specimen sequenced in a study of T cell responses to AZD1222 COVID-19 vaccine. Libraries were prepared by immunoSEQ multiplex PCR; TCRdb keeps only in-frame clonotypes and omits some of them. The sample carries around 210,000 clones, around 94% recorded once. Sample: peripheral blood, taken 28 days after the second dose of the MenACWY control vaccine. Every receptor here comes from an adult who received the MenACWY meningococcal vaccine as a control.

On this clone: An end of the junction differs from the germline gene, which may be a read error. J is TRBJ2-3 and V is TRBV7-2; 7 nucleotides line up with TRBD2. The CDR3 runs to 13 residues. The germline V gene has CDR1 SGHTA and CDR2 FQGNSA. In nucleotides, the CDR3 is TGTGCCAGCAGCTTAGAGAGGCAGGGAGGGACCGCTTTT. It yields the protein CASSLERQGGTAF.

The gene calls are TRBV5-8 and TRBJ1-1; D unclear. CDR3 length equals 16 residues. CDR1 is SGHTS and CDR2 is YDEGEE in the germline V gene. Trimming left V 4 bases short and J 4 bases short, with 20 bases between. CDR3 region: CASSPRTGRRATEAFF. CDR3 nucleotides: TGTGCCAGCAGCCCACGGACGGGAAGGAGGGCCACTGAAGCTTTCTTT.

The chain carries TRBV10-3 and TRBJ2-7; D is perhaps TRBD1 (6 bases). The CDR3 totals 13 residues. The ends were cut back, 6 bases at V and 6 bases at J, with 15 bases in the middle. Per germline, CDR1 ENHRY and CDR2 SYGVKD. The CDR3 here is CAIRVPGHVEQYF. For the CDR3, the DNA is TGTGCCATCAGGGTCCCGGGACATGTCGAGCAGTACTTC.

The genes are TRBV5-1 and TRBJ2-3; D is ambiguous. CDR3 size: 13 residues. The germline V and J ends were trimmed by 1 base and 0 bases, with 3 bases remaining between them. Germline lookup yields CDR1 SGHRS and CDR2 YFSETQ. The CDR3 sequence: CASSLFSTDTQYF. The CDR3 DNA is TGCGCCAGCAGCTTGTTTAGCACAGATACGCAGTATTTT.

This sequence joins TRBV6-5 and TRBJ1-1; 10 bases line up with TRBD1. The length of the CDR3 is 16 residues. V was pared by 0 bases and J by 4 bases, with 5 bases of the junction left unmatched. Germline CDR1 and CDR2: MNHEY and SVGAGI. CDR3 in amino acids: CASSYSRTGGGTEAFF. In DNA form, the CDR3 reads TGTGCCAGCAGTTACTCCCGGACAGGGGGGGGCACTGAAGCTTTCTTT.

The chain has TRBV28 and TRBJ1-5, with D unclear. The V gene lost 8 bases and the J gene lost 3 bases, with 5 bases spanning the gap. This CDR3 is 11 amino acids long. Germline V gene lookup returns CDR1 MDHEN and CDR2 SYDVKM. The CDR3 DNA is TGTGCCAGCTCGACCAATCAGCCCCAGCATTTT. Protein sequence: CASSTNQPQHF.

The J gene is TRBJ2-5, the V gene TRBV10-3, with TRBD1 identical over 9 bases. J gave up 5 bases and V 6 bases, and 7 bases lay outside the gene matches. Germline V CDR1 and CDR2: ENHRY, SYGVKD. The CDR3 has 14 residues. The chain's CDR3 is CAIRPGQGSETQYF. CDR3 DNA sequence: TGTGCCATCAGGCCGGGACAGGGATCCGAGACCCAGTACTTC.

This chain joins TRBV6-5 and TRBJ1-2; D may be TRBD1 (6 bases). Trimming removed 7 bases from V and 8 bases from J, with 11 bases in between. This CDR3 is built from 11 residues. Germline V CDR1 and CDR2: MNHEY, SVGAGI. This CDR3 is CASTNREGYTF. The CDR3 DNA sequence: TGTGCCAGCACTAACAGGGAAGGCTACACCTTC.

The gene calls are TRBV19 and TRBJ1-3; maybe TRBD1 (5 bases). The CDR3 has 14 amino acids. The V and J ends lost 5 bases and 6 bases respectively, with 14 bases between them. Germline loops: CDR1 LNHDA, CDR2 SQIVND (reference sequence). CDR3 sequence (DNA): TGTGCCAGTAGTCCCCGGACAAGAGAAAACACCATATATTTT. The encoded protein is CASSPRTRENTIYF.

J is TRBJ1-5 and V is TRBV19; D gene ambiguous. Trimming removed 4 bases from V and 4 bases from J, with 8 bases in between. The CDR3 is made up of 13 amino acids. The germline CDR1 and CDR2 sequences are LNHDA and SQIVND (reference sequence). The CDR3 is CASSTGPNQPQHF. The CDR3 coding sequence is TGTGCCAGTAGTACCGGGCCAAATCAGCCCCAGCATTTT. Full variable domain (rest looked up from reference TRBV19 and TRBJ1-5): DGGITQSPKYLFRKEGQNVTLSCEQNLNHDAMYWYRQDPGQGLRLIYYSQIVNDFQKGDIAEGYSVSREKKESFPLTVTSAQKNPTAFYLCASSTGPNQPQHFGDGTRLSIL.

For this clone: One end of the junction varies from germline; a read error may be responsible. V is TRBV5-6 and J is TRBJ2-1; D not resolved. Germline V gene data show CDR1 as SGHDT and CDR2 as YYEEEE. The CDR3 totals 14 residues. CDR3 protein: CASTLLQNYNEQFF. Written as DNA, the CDR3 is TGTGCCAGCACCTTGCTACAGAATTACAATGAGCAGTTCTTC.

V gene TRBV7-2 combines with J gene TRBJ1-3; D call uncertain. This CDR3 contains 15 residues. V was trimmed by 0 bases and J by 0 bases, leaving 6 bases between them. The germline gives CDR1 SGHTA, CDR2 FQGNSA. CDR3: CASSLALISGNTIYF. CDR3 bases: TGTGCCAGCAGCTTAGCGCTAATCTCTGGAAACACCATATATTTT.

V is TRBV23-1 and J is TRBJ1-5; unclear D gene. TRBV23-1 falls under the ORF class, with uncertain function. CDR3 length: 18 amino acids. V was trimmed by 2 bases and J by 0 bases, leaving 17 bases between them. The CDR3 sequence: CASSQPQQTGNSNQPQHF. The CDR3 DNA reads TGCGCCAGCAGTCAACCGCAACAGACGGGGAATAGCAATCAGCCCCAGCATTTT.

The V gene is TRBV27, the J gene TRBJ1-6; D not certain. The germline V gene encodes CDR1 MNHEY and CDR2 SMNVEV (reference sequence). CDR3 length equals 16 residues. V dropped 5 bases and J dropped 11 bases, with 22 bases sitting between them. The CDR3 bases are TGTGCCAGCAGTCCGGCCGGGAGGATCAGCTTCCCACCCCTCCACTTT. Its protein product is CASSPAGRISFPPLHF.

The CDR3 DNA reads TGTGCCAGCAGCTTGATAGCAAATCAGCCCCAGCATTTT. Protein sequence: CASSLIANQPQHF. The chain uses TRBV5-8 and TRBJ1-5; D not certain. Looked up from germline, CDR1 is SGHTS and CDR2 is YDEGEE. Trimming shortened V by 1 base and J by 4 bases, and 6 bases separated the two germline ends. The CDR3 totals 13 residues.

There are a few counts of this clone. CDR3 in amino acids: CASSDIQGSEAFF. The CDR3 DNA follows: TGTGCCAGCAGCGACATACAGGGGTCTGAAGCTTTCTTT. This chain connects TRBV5-6 to TRBJ1-1; 7 bases are a match to TRBD1. V lost 4 bases to trimming and J lost 6 bases; unmatched junction nucleotides: 6. Per germline, CDR1 SGHDT and CDR2 YYEEEE. The CDR3 contains 13 residues. Together with reference TRBV5-6 and TRBJ1-1, the CDR3 gives the full variable domain: DAGVTQSPTHLIKTRGQQVTLRCSPKSGHDTVSWYQQALGQGPQFIFQYYEEEERQRGNFPDRFSGHQFPNYSSELNVNALLLGDSALYLCASSDIQGSEAFFGQGTRLTVV.

The chain has TRBV9 and TRBJ1-1; possibly TRBD1 for D (5 bases). The germline CDR1 and CDR2 sequences are SGDLS and YYNGEE. The CDR3 runs to 13 residues. V was shortened by 0 bases and J by 11 bases, with 14 bases between the two germline ends. CDR3 amino acids: CASSVDSAGLAFF. In DNA form, the CDR3 reads TGTGCCAGCAGCGTAGACTCGGCAGGGTTGGCTTTCTTT.

This chain links TRBV27 with TRBJ1-5, with 8 bases matching TRBD1. V shed 5 bases and J 7 bases; nucleotides not matched to a gene: 1. This CDR3 has 12 residues. Per the germline V gene, CDR1 is MNHEY and CDR2 is SMNVEV (reference sequence). The CDR3 nucleotides are TGTGCCAGCAGTACAGGGGGGCAGCCCCAGCATTTT. Protein sequence: CASSTGGQPQHF.

The rearrangement links TRBV5-4 to TRBJ1-2; D may be TRBD1 (5 bases). Germline V CDR1 and CDR2: SGHNT, YYREEE (reference sequence). There are 13 residues in the CDR3. The ends were cut back, 4 bases at V and 2 bases at J, with 9 bases in the middle. The CDR3 reads CASSRGHNYGYTF. CDR3 coding DNA: TGTGCCAGCAGCCGAGGACACAACTATGGCTACACCTTC. The whole variable domain, filled in from reference TRBV5-4 and TRBJ1-2, reads ETGVTQSPTHLIKTRGQQVTLRCSSQSGHNTVSWYQQALGQGPQFIFQYYREEENGRGNFPPRFSGLQFPNYSSELNVNALELDDSALYLCASSRGHNYGYTFGSGTRLTVV.

The rearrangement links TRBV5-8 to TRBJ2-7; 7 nucleotides line up with TRBD2. The ends lost 3 bases at V and 0 bases at J; junction bases unmatched: 9. CDR1 SGHTS and CDR2 YDEGEE come from the germline V gene. The CDR3 loop spans 16 amino acids. The CDR3: CASSSLERDYSYEQYF. In nucleotides, the CDR3 is TGTGCCAGCAGCTCCCTGGAGCGGGACTACTCCTACGAGCAGTACTTC.

CDR3 sequence reads: CASSLEQNTEAFF. CDR3 sequence (DNA): TGCGCCAGCAGCTTGGAGCAGAACACTGAAGCTTTCTTT. J is TRBJ1-1 and V is TRBV5-1; D ambiguous. The CDR3 covers 13 residues. The V end lost 0 bases, the J end lost 1 base, and 4 bases lay between the germline ends. Germline V gene lookup returns CDR1 SGHRS and CDR2 YFSETQ.

The V gene is TRBV6-4, the J gene TRBJ2-2; 10 nucleotides match TRBD1. The J segment lost 3 bases and the V segment lost 8 bases, leaving 9 bases of the junction unmatched. Germline lookup yields CDR1 MRHNA and CDR2 SNTAGT. This CDR3 region has 16 residues. The DNA for the CDR3 is TGTGCCAGCCGAAGAGCCGGACAGGGGGACACCGGGGAGCTGTTTTTT. Amino acids: CASRRAGQGDTGELFF.

DNA for the CDR3: TGTGCCAGTAGCGACGTGTCCGGAGAGAATTCACCCCTCCACTTT. This gives the protein CASSDVSGENSPLHF. V gene TRBV19 combines with J gene TRBJ1-6; D unresolved. Trimming stripped 6 bases from V and 7 bases from J, with 16 bases between. CDR1 is LNHDA, CDR2 SQIVND, per germline (reference sequence). This CDR3 is built from 15 residues.

The chain employs TRBV3-1 (or the pseudogene TRBV3-2) and TRBJ1-4; TRBD1 might be the D (5 bases). There are 12 residues in the CDR3. The V end was cut by 1 base, the J end by 11 bases, with 8 bases between. Germline V gene sequence: CDR1 LGHDT, CDR2 YNNKEL (reference sequence). The CDR3 loop reads CASSQGEGKLFF. In DNA, the CDR3 is TGTGCCAGCAGCCAAGGGGAGGGGAAACTGTTTTTT.

V and J are TRBV19 and TRBJ2-7, with 12 bases that match TRBD2. V lost 5 bases and J lost 2; bases outside the gene matches: 4. The CDR3 consists of 15 residues. Germline CDR1 and CDR2: LNHDA and SQIVND (reference sequence). Here the CDR3 reads CASSYGLAGPYEQYF. For the CDR3, the DNA is TGTGCCAGTAGTTACGGACTAGCGGGGCCCTACGAGCAGTACTTC. The variable domain in full, with the rest retrieved from reference TRBV19 and TRBJ2-7, is DGGITQSPKYLFRKEGQNVTLSCEQNLNHDAMYWYRQDPGQGLRLIYYSQIVNDFQKGDIAEGYSVSREKKESFPLTVTSAQKNPTAFYLCASSYGLAGPYEQYFGPGTRLTVT.

The V call is TRBV13, the J call TRBJ2-1, with 12 bases matching TRBD2. Germline V gives CDR1 PRHDT, CDR2 FYEKMQ (reference sequence). Germline trimming cut 6 bases from V and 1 base from J; bases unmatched to any gene: 10. There are 18 residues in the CDR3. The CDR3 DNA is TGTGCCAGCAGATTGACTAGCGGGAGTGCAAGGTCCTACAATGAGCAGTTCTTC. This encodes CASRLTSGSARSYNEQFF.

The J gene is TRBJ1-2, the V gene TRBV10-3; possible D gene TRBD1, 5 bases. Germline loops: CDR1 ENHRY, CDR2 SYGVKD. The CDR3 totals 12 residues. The ends were cut back, 7 bases at V and 8 bases at J, with 14 bases in the middle. The CDR3 here is CAITGFGGGYTF. CDR3 sequence (DNA): TGTGCCATCACAGGGTTCGGAGGGGGCTACACCTTC.

The chain uses TRBV6-5 and TRBJ1-4, with a possible D match to TRBD1 (6 bases). With 0 bases removed from V and 7 bases from J, the gap between germline ends came to 12 bases. The germline V gene has CDR1 MNHEY and CDR2 SVGAGI. CDR3 size: 15 residues. CDR3 nucleotides: TGTGCCAGCAGTTACTCTGGCGGGGGCGGTGAAAAACTGTTTTTT. The encoded protein is CASSYSGGGGEKLFF.

This chain connects TRBV27 to TRBJ2-7; 14 bases are shared with TRBD2. The CDR3 runs 12 residues. Germline V gene lookup returns CDR1 MNHEY and CDR2 SMNVEV (reference sequence). V gave up 5 bases and J gave up 11 bases; unmatched junction bases: 2. The CDR3 here is CASSGLAGGEYF. The CDR3, as DNA: TGTGCCAGCAGTGGACTAGCGGGAGGAGAGTACTTC.

For the CDR3, the DNA is TGTGCCAGCAGGGGACAGGGTCTCACCTTC. It codes for CASRGQGLTF. This rearrangement joins TRBV2 to TRBJ1-2, with 9 nucleotides matching TRBD1. Trimming removed 6 bases from V and 13 bases from J; junction bases left unmatched: 3. Germline V gives CDR1 SNHLY, CDR2 FYNNEI. This CDR3 is built from 10 residues. The full variable domain, in which reference TRBV2 and TRBJ1-2 provide the parts outside the CDR3, is EPEVTQTPSHQVTQMGQEVILRCVPISNHLYFYWYRQILGQKVEFLVSFYNNEISEKSEIFDDQFSVERPDGSNFTLKIRSTKLEDSAMYFCASRGQGLTFGSGTRLTVV.

A single count supports this clone. The V and J genes are TRBV2 and TRBJ2-3; 13 bases are a match to TRBD2. The CDR3 runs 15 residues. Trimming at V came to 6 bases and at J to 4 bases, leaving 4 bases not matched to a gene. The germline gives CDR1 SNHLY, CDR2 FYNNEI. CDR3 sequence (DNA): TGTGCCAGCAGGCGGACTAGCGGGAGCGCAGATACGCAGTATTTT. Amino acid sequence: CASRRTSGSADTQYF.

The J gene is TRBJ2-7, the V gene TRBV19; 7 bases agree with TRBD2. There are 14 residues in the CDR3. CDR1 LNHDA and CDR2 SQIVND come from the germline V gene (reference sequence). With V trimmed by 6 bases and J by 2 bases, 7 bases remained unmatched. The chain's CDR3 is CASRGGSLTYEQYF. DNA for the CDR3: TGTGCCAGTAGAGGCGGGAGCTTAACCTACGAGCAGTACTTC. Filled out from reference TRBV19 and TRBJ2-7, the complete variable domain reads DGGITQSPKYLFRKEGQNVTLSCEQNLNHDAMYWYRQDPGQGLRLIYYSQIVNDFQKGDIAEGYSVSREKKESFPLTVTSAQKNPTAFYLCASRGGSLTYEQYFGPGTRLTVT.